Below, 18 T cell receptor beta chains from the same sample are listed, as sequenced in a study of blood T cell repertoires in COVID-19. Assay: immunoSEQ multiplex PCR; the TCRdb copy retains only in-frame clones and omits some. The sample has more than 110,000 clones, over 60% seen once. Sequencing used peripheral blood. These receptors were taken from a man older than 75 with acute or convalescent COVID-19.

The chain recombines TRBV11-3 with TRBJ2-1, with TRBD2 as a possible D gene (6 bases). Germline V gene data show CDR1 as SGHNT and CDR2 as YENEEA. The CDR3 runs 15 residues. Trimming shortened V by 5 bases and J by 6 bases, and 17 bases separated the two germline ends. CDR3 sequence: CASSQAAGTFNEQFF. CDR3 in DNA: TGTGCCAGCAGCCAGGCGGCGGGGACTTTCAATGAGCAGTTCTTC.

This clone was observed a single time. V and J are TRBV28 and TRBJ1-5; no clear D gene. Germline V gene lookup returns CDR1 MDHEN and CDR2 SYDVKM. Deletions cut 8 bases from V and 0 bases from J, with 5 bases between. This CDR3 is built from 12 residues. The CDR3 sequence is CASVDSNQPQHF. CDR3 DNA: TGTGCCAGCGTAGATAGCAATCAGCCCCAGCATTTT.

V usage is TRBV7-9 and J usage is TRBJ1-3, with 7 bases that match TRBD1. CDR3 length: 16 residues. V lost 4 bases to trimming and J lost 2 bases; unmatched junction nucleotides: 8. The germline gives CDR1 SEHNR, CDR2 FQNEAQ (reference sequence). In DNA form, the CDR3 reads TGTGCCAGCAGCTCGCGACAGGGATCCCCTGGAAACACCATATATTTT. This translates into CASSSRQGSPGNTIYF.

This chain joins TRBV10-3 and TRBJ2-5; a weak D match, TRBD1 (5 bases). CDR1 is ENHRY, CDR2 SYGVKD, per germline. This CDR3 has 16 residues. With 0 bases removed from V and 5 bases from J, the gap between germline ends came to 16 bases. CDR3 bases: TGTGCCATCAGTGAGTCGCAAAGGCAGGGTGGGGAGACCCAGTACTTC. Its protein is CAISESQRQGGETQYF.

The V and J genes are TRBV24-1 and TRBJ2-1; tentative D call: TRBD2 (7 bases). The V end was cut by 9 bases, the J end by 7 bases, with 21 bases between. CDR3 size: 15 residues. Germline V lookup: CDR1 KGHDR, CDR2 SFDVKD. The CDR3 DNA is TGTGCCACCGCGGTCAGCGCGGGGGCGTCTAATGAGCAGTTCTTC. Translated: CATAVSAGASNEQFF.

The chain carries TRBV5-4 and TRBJ2-7; perhaps TRBD1 as D (5 bases). The CDR3 consists of 15 residues. Trimming stripped 1 base from V and 6 bases from J, with 17 bases between. CDR1 and CDR2 (germline): SGHNT, YYREEE (reference sequence). CDR3 nucleotides: TGTGCCAGCAGCTTGTCCTGGGGCATGCCCGCCGAGCAGTACTTC. Translating it yields CASSLSWGMPAEQYF.

To note about this clone: The identical CDR3 is also encoded by other nucleotide sequences in the sample. This CDR3 reads CASSVGTGQETQYF. CDR3 nucleotide sequence: TGTGCCAGCAGCGTAGGGACAGGGCAAGAGACCCAGTACTTC. J is TRBJ2-5 and V is TRBV9; 8 nucleotides agree with TRBD1. The CDR3 consists of 14 residues. The V gene's germline CDR1 is SGDLS and CDR2 YYNGEE. The trim removed 0 bases at V and 2 bases at J, leaving 0 bases unmatched.

This clone was detected only once. This chain joins TRBV25-1 and TRBJ2-3, with D possibly TRBD1 on 5 matching bases. The CDR3 length is 16 residues. The V and J ends lost 4 bases and 0 bases respectively, with 14 bases between them. The germline gives CDR1 MGHDK, CDR2 SYGVNS. The DNA of the CDR3 is TGTGCCAGCAGTGGTCTCTACAAGGGGAGCACAGATACGCAGTATTTT. Residues: CASSGLYKGSTDTQYF. The full variable domain, completed using reference TRBV25-1 and TRBJ2-3, is EADIYQTPRYLVIGTGKKITLECSQTMGHDKMYWYQQDPGMELHLIHYSYGVNSTEKGDLSSESTVSRIRTEHFPLTLESARPSHTSQYLCASSGLYKGSTDTQYFGPGTRLTVL.

The chain recombines TRBV2 with TRBJ2-4; D is possibly TRBD2 (6 bases). This CDR3 comprises 13 residues. Between the trimmed V and J ends, which lost 4 bases and 8 bases, there was a span of 12 bases. From germline, CDR1 is SNHLY and CDR2 FYNNEI. CDR3 DNA: TGTGCCAGCAGTGGCGGCAGGAGGGACATTCAGTACTTC. Amino acids: CASSGGRRDIQYF.

The chain links TRBV24-1 to TRBJ2-1; the D gene is possibly TRBD1 (6 bases). The germline V and J ends were trimmed by 2 bases and 9 bases, with 19 bases remaining between them. This CDR3 spans 16 amino acids. CDR1 KGHDR and CDR2 SFDVKD come from the germline V gene. CDR3 nucleotides: TGTGCCACCAGTGATTCCTGGACAGTTCTACAATCTGAGCAGTTCTTC. Translated: CATSDSWTVLQSEQFF.

The chain has TRBV7-9 and TRBJ1-6, with D perhaps matching TRBD1 (5 bases). The V gene's germline CDR1 is SEHNR and CDR2 FQNEAQ (reference sequence). V was clipped by 2 bases and J by 5 bases, with 7 bases between them. This CDR3 comprises 14 residues. This CDR3 is CASSLSRDNSPLHF. The CDR3 coding sequence is TGTGCCAGCAGCTTAAGCAGGGATAATTCACCCCTCCACTTT. The variable domain in full, completed from reference TRBV7-9 and TRBJ1-6, reads DTGVSQNPRHKITKRGQNVTFRCDPISEHNRLYWYRQTLGQGPEFLTYFQNEAQLEKSRLLSDRFSAERPKGSFSTLEIQRTEQGDSAMYLCASSLSRDNSPLHFGNGTRLTVT.

This clone was picked up one time. The gene calls are TRBV19 and TRBJ1-1; TRBD1 is a possible D gene (5 bases). The germline V gene has CDR1 LNHDA and CDR2 SQIVND (reference sequence). Trimming left V 4 bases short and J 2 bases short, with 8 bases between. There are 13 residues in the CDR3. CDR3: CASSTGYNTEAFF. Written as DNA, the CDR3 is TGTGCCAGTAGTACAGGGTACAACACTGAAGCTTTCTTT.

The genes are TRBV4-3 and TRBJ1-1; D not resolved. V dropped 0 bases and J dropped 0 bases, with 8 bases sitting between them. Per the germline V gene, CDR1 is LGHNA and CDR2 is YSLEER. The CDR3 spans 15 residues. For the CDR3, the DNA is TGCGCCAGCAGCCAAGATTATCAGGTGAACACTGAAGCTTTCTTT. It encodes CASSQDYQVNTEAFF.

V usage is TRBV3-1 (or the pseudogene TRBV3-2) and J usage is TRBJ1-4; D is ambiguous. V was clipped by 4 bases and J by 7 bases, with 4 bases between them. This CDR3 comprises 11 residues. The germline CDR1 and CDR2 sequences are LGHDT and YNNKEL (reference sequence). In nucleotides, the CDR3 is TGTGCCAGCAGCCCCGGTGAAAAACTGTTTTTT. As protein: CASSPGEKLFF.

The rearrangement links TRBV4-3 to TRBJ1-5, with a tentative D call TRBD1 (5 bases). V was trimmed by 4 bases and J by 0 bases, leaving 10 bases between them. The germline V gene encodes CDR1 LGHNA and CDR2 YSLEER. This CDR3 has 15 amino acids. CDR3 bases: TGCGCCAGCAGCCGAGACAGAATTAGCAATCAGCCCCAGCATTTT. This gives the protein CASSRDRISNQPQHF.

J is TRBJ2-3 and V is TRBV24-1, with a tentative D call TRBD2 (5 bases). This CDR3 has 14 amino acids. Germline CDR1 reads KGHDR; CDR2 reads SFDVKD. Trimming shortened V by 8 bases and J by 1 base, and 12 bases separated the two germline ends. DNA for the CDR3: TGTGCCACCATGAGGGATGGGGGCACAGATACGCAGTATTTT. This encodes CATMRDGGTDTQYF.

The chain combines TRBV5-4 with TRBJ2-5; 14 bases line up with TRBD2. The germline V gene encodes CDR1 SGHNT and CDR2 YYREEE (reference sequence). The CDR3 loop spans 15 amino acids. With V trimmed by 4 bases and J by 4 bases, 3 bases remained unmatched. CDR3 nucleotides: TGTGCCAGCAGCCCCGGGACTAGCGGGGGAGAGACCCAGTACTTC. It translates to CASSPGTSGGETQYF.

The chain has TRBV4-3 and TRBJ1-6; tentative D call: TRBD1 (5 bases). Trimming shortened V by 1 base and J by 0 bases, and 13 bases separated the two germline ends. CDR1 is LGHNA and CDR2 is YSLEER in the germline V gene. CDR3 size: 18 residues. CDR3 sequence reads: CASSQVVRRGSYNSPLHF. As DNA, the CDR3 is TGCGCCAGCAGCCAAGTTGTGAGGAGGGGCTCCTATAATTCACCCCTCCACTTT.